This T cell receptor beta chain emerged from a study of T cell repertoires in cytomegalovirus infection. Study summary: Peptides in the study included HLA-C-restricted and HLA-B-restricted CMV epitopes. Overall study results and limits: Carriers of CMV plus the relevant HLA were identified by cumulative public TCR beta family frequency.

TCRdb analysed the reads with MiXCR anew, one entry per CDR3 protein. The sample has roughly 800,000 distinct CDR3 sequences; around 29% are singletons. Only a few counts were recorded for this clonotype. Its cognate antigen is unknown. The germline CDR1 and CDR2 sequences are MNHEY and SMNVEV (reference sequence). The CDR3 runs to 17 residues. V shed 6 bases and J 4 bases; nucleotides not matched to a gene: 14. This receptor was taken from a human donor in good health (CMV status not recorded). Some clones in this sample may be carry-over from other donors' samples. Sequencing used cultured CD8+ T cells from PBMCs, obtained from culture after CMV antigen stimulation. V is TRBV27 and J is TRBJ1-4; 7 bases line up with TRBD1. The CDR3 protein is CASRPTRYDRDNEKLFF. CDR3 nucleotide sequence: TGTGCCAGCAGACCCACCCGATATGACAGGGATAATGAAAAACTGTTTTTT. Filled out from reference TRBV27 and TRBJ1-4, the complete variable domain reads EAQVTQNPRYLITVTGKKLTVTCSQNMNHEYMSWYRQDPGLGLRQIYYSMNVEVTDKGDVPEGYKVSRKEKRNFPLILESPSPNQTSLYFCASRPTRYDRDNEKLFFGSGTQLSVL.